This T cell receptor beta chain is drawn from a study of a mutant IDH1 vaccine in newly diagnosed glioma. Overall study: Before enrollment, patients got radiotherapy alone, temozolomide alone, or mostly the combination. Study outcomes and limitations: Evidence of vaccine-induced immune responses was documented in nearly 95% of patients. There seemed to be no relation between pseudoprogression and changes in top peripheral T cell clonotypes.

Time point noted: week 47, end of study. Topical imiquimod was applied with each vaccine dose, which held 300 ug of mutant IDH1 20-mer peptide. Concerning this clone itself: What it binds is unknown.

V trimming: 7 bases; J trimming: 7 bases; junction bases outside the gene matches: 12. The CDR3 extends over 14 amino acids. Germline V gene data show CDR1 as SQVTM and CDR2 as ANQGSEA. Clones were read by immunoSEQ multiplex PCR, and TCRdb kept only the in-frame ones, dropping some. Altogether about 33,000 clones are present, around 75% being singletons, with the ten largest covering about 9%. The source of this sequence is a man aged 40-49 years with glioma. Sequences were derived from PBMCs, sampled from a glioma patient whose treatment included an IDH1 peptide vaccine. This chain uses TRBV29-1 with TRBJ2-1, with 8 positions matching TRBD1. Written as DNA, the CDR3 is TGCAGCGCTCTCTTTCAGGGGGCGAGGAATGAGCAGTTCTTC. It translates to CSALFQGARNEQFF.